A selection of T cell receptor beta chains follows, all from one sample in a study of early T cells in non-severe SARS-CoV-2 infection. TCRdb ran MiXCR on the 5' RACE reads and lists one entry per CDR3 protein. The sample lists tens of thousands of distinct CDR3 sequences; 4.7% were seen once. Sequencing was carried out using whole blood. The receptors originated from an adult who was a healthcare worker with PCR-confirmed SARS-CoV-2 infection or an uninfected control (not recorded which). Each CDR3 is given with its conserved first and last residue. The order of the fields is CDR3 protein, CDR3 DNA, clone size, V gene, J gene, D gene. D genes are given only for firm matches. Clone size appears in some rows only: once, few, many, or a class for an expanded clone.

CDR3aa: CASSLGQGNTEAFF
CDR3nt: TGTGCCAGCAGCTTGGGACAGGGGAACACTGAAGCTTTCTTT
abundance: many
v_gene: TRBV7-9
j_gene: TRBJ1-1
d_gene: TRBD1

CDR3aa: CASSSRTGVYEQYF
CDR3nt: TGTGCCAGCAGCTCCCGGACAGGGGTATATGAGCAGTACTTC
abundance: NA
v_gene: TRBV7-9
j_gene: TRBJ2-7
d_gene: TRBD1

CDR3aa: CAISESSGGAIREQFF
CDR3nt: TGTGCCATCAGTGAGTCTAGCGGGGGGGCCATACGTGAGCAGTTCTTC
abundance: many
v_gene: TRBV10-3
j_gene: TRBJ2-1
d_gene: TRBD2

CDR3aa: CASRGAGGPQETQYF
CDR3nt: TGTGCCTCGAGGGGAGCGGGGGGGCCGCAAGAGACCCAGTACTTC
abundance: many
v_gene: TRBV28
j_gene: TRBJ2-5
d_gene: TRBD2

CDR3aa: CASSYSKGLRTAQYF
CDR3nt: TGTGCCAGCAGTTACTCGAAGGGCCTCCGTACGGCGCAGTACTTC
abundance: many
v_gene: TRBV6-2/TRBV6-3
j_gene: TRBJ2-7
d_gene: NA

CDR3aa: CATEPGQGAGEQYF
CDR3nt: TGTGCCACAGAACCGGGACAGGGGGCAGGCGAGCAGTACTTC
abundance: NA
v_gene: TRBV19
j_gene: TRBJ2-7
d_gene: TRBD1

CDR3aa: CASSWGQGTADTQYF
CDR3nt: TGTGCCAGCAGTTGGGGACAGGGAACGGCAGATACGCAGTATTTT
abundance: NA
v_gene: TRBV2
j_gene: TRBJ2-3
d_gene: TRBD1

CDR3aa: CSVLLAGGPLNEQFF
CDR3nt: TGCAGCGTTCTTCTAGCGGGGGGGCCGCTCAATGAGCAGTTCTTC
abundance: few
v_gene: TRBV29-1
j_gene: TRBJ2-1
d_gene: TRBD2

CDR3aa: CASSLMGEAFF
CDR3nt: TGTGCCAGCAGTTTAATGGGGGAGGCTTTCTTT
abundance: many
v_gene: TRBV27
j_gene: TRBJ1-1
d_gene: NA

CDR3aa: CASSLSRDTGYGYTF
CDR3nt: TGTGCCAGCAGCTTAAGTCGAGATACGGGATATGGCTACACCTTC
abundance: many
v_gene: TRBV7-3
j_gene: TRBJ1-2
d_gene: NA

CDR3aa: CASSLVETQYF
CDR3nt: TGTGCCAGCAGCTTAGTCGAGACCCAGTACTTC
abundance: many
v_gene: TRBV28
j_gene: TRBJ2-5
d_gene: NA

CDR3aa: CASSSRRARTGGTDTQYF
CDR3nt: TGTGCCAGCAGCTCCCGCCGCGCCAGGACAGGGGGCACAGATACGCAGTATTTT
abundance: medium-sized
v_gene: TRBV7-2
j_gene: TRBJ2-3
d_gene: TRBD1

CDR3aa: CASSAYTGELFF
CDR3nt: TGTGCCAGCAGTGCCTACACCGGGGAGCTGTTTTTT
abundance: many
v_gene: TRBV6-1
j_gene: TRBJ2-2
d_gene: NA

CDR3aa: CASSSTGTAAVGGYTF
CDR3nt: TGCGCCAGCAGCTCCACCGGGACGGCAGCCGTCGGTGGCTACACCTTC
abundance: NA
v_gene: TRBV5-1
j_gene: TRBJ1-2
d_gene: NA

CDR3aa: CASLDLLNTGELFF
CDR3nt: TGTGCCAGCCTCGATCTTCTTAACACCGGGGAGCTGTTTTTT
abundance: NA
v_gene: TRBV12-3/TRBV12-4
j_gene: TRBJ2-2
d_gene: NA

CDR3aa: CSARWTGATEAFF
CDR3nt: TGCAGTGCTAGGTGGACAGGGGCTACTGAAGCTTTCTTT
abundance: NA
v_gene: TRBV20-1
j_gene: TRBJ1-1
d_gene: TRBD1

CDR3aa: CSARGQGAHNEKLFF
CDR3nt: TGCAGTGCTAGAGGACAGGGGGCGCATAATGAAAAACTGTTTTTT
abundance: NA
v_gene: TRBV20-1
j_gene: TRBJ1-4
d_gene: TRBD1

CDR3aa: CSARTDNYGYTF
CDR3nt: TGCAGTGCCAGGACGGATAACTATGGCTACACCTTC
abundance: many
v_gene: TRBV20-1
j_gene: TRBJ1-2
d_gene: NA

CDR3aa: CASKQGLSLSNEQFF
CDR3nt: TGTGCCAGTAAACAGGGACTATCCCTCAGCAATGAGCAGTTCTTC
abundance: many
v_gene: TRBV12-3/TRBV12-4
j_gene: TRBJ2-1
d_gene: NA

CDR3aa: CASSLVGGRDTEAFF
CDR3nt: TGTGCCAGCAGCTTAGTAGGGGGGCGGGACACTGAAGCTTTCTTT
abundance: many
v_gene: TRBV7-6
j_gene: TRBJ1-1
d_gene: NA

CDR3aa: CAWSDEGLDYEQYF
CDR3nt: TGTGCCTGGAGTGACGAGGGGTTAGACTACGAGCAGTACTTC
abundance: NA
v_gene: TRBV30
j_gene: TRBJ2-7
d_gene: NA

CDR3aa: CASSPVAAYNEQFF
CDR3nt: TGTGCCAGCAGCCCGGTAGCGGCCTACAATGAGCAGTTCTTC
abundance: many
v_gene: TRBV3-1
j_gene: TRBJ2-1
d_gene: NA

CDR3aa: CASSSKETQYF
CDR3nt: TGTGCCAGCAGCTCGAAAGAGACCCAGTACTTC
abundance: NA
v_gene: TRBV5-4
j_gene: TRBJ2-5
d_gene: NA

CDR3aa: CASSDSAGETGELFF
CDR3nt: TGTGCCAGCAGTGACTCAGCGGGGGAGACCGGGGAGCTGTTTTTT
abundance: NA
v_gene: TRBV6-4
j_gene: TRBJ2-2
d_gene: TRBD2

CDR3aa: CASRDRDYSNQPQHF
CDR3nt: TGTGCCAGCAGGGACAGAGATTATAGCAATCAGCCCCAGCATTTT
abundance: many
v_gene: TRBV28
j_gene: TRBJ1-5
d_gene: NA

CDR3aa: CASSPGQGVSPLHF
CDR3nt: TGTGCCAGCTCACCAGGACAGGGAGTTTCACCCCTCCACTTT
abundance: NA
v_gene: TRBV18
j_gene: TRBJ1-6
d_gene: TRBD1

CDR3aa: CSAEGQGWTEAFF
CDR3nt: TGCAGTGCCGAAGGGCAGGGATGGACTGAAGCTTTCTTT
abundance: few
v_gene: TRBV20-1
j_gene: TRBJ1-1
d_gene: NA

CDR3aa: CASSQRSGQRFQETQYF
CDR3nt: TGTGCCAGCAGCCAAAGATCGGGACAGCGATTCCAAGAGACCCAGTACTTC
abundance: medium-sized
v_gene: TRBV14
j_gene: TRBJ2-5
d_gene: TRBD1

CDR3aa: CAISLGQGQNEQYF
CDR3nt: TGTGCCATCAGTCTTGGACAGGGGCAAAACGAGCAGTACTTC
abundance: many
v_gene: TRBV10-3
j_gene: TRBJ2-7
d_gene: TRBD1

CDR3aa: CASSLGGSMSSPLHF
CDR3nt: TGTGCCAGCAGCTTAGGCGGGAGTATGAGTTCACCCCTCCACTTT
abundance: many
v_gene: TRBV7-2
j_gene: TRBJ1-6
d_gene: NA

CDR3aa: CASSFRTGNYGYTF
CDR3nt: TGTGCCAGCAGCTTTCGGACAGGGAACTATGGCTACACCTTC
abundance: many
v_gene: TRBV7-8
j_gene: TRBJ1-2
d_gene: TRBD1

CDR3aa: CASSPTPGGNTEAFF
CDR3nt: TGTGCCAGCAGTCCGACTCCAGGGGGAAACACTGAAGCTTTCTTT
abundance: many
v_gene: TRBV28
j_gene: TRBJ1-1
d_gene: TRBD1

CDR3aa: CASSDRRSGNTIYF
CDR3nt: TGTGCCAGCAGTGACAGACGCTCTGGAAACACCATATATTTT
abundance: many
v_gene: TRBV25-1
j_gene: TRBJ1-3
d_gene: NA

CDR3aa: CASSHLNEQYF
CDR3nt: TGTGCCAGCAGCCACCTCAACGAGCAGTACTTC
abundance: few
v_gene: TRBV7-2
j_gene: TRBJ2-7
d_gene: NA

CDR3aa: CASNPLLGDRTNQPQHF
CDR3nt: TGTGCCAGTAATCCGCTCTTGGGGGACAGGACTAATCAGCCCCAGCATTTT
abundance: NA
v_gene: TRBV19
j_gene: TRBJ1-5
d_gene: TRBD1

CDR3aa: CSAWGGGLTEQFF
CDR3nt: TGCAGTGCATGGGGCGGGGGACTGACTGAGCAGTTCTTC
abundance: NA
v_gene: TRBV20-1
j_gene: TRBJ2-1
d_gene: TRBD2

CDR3aa: CASSQDRSSGNTIYF
CDR3nt: TGCGCCAGCAGCCAAGATAGAAGCTCCGGAAACACCATATATTTT
abundance: many
v_gene: TRBV4-1
j_gene: TRBJ1-3
d_gene: NA

CDR3aa: CSARVKSIGLAGEGQETQYF
CDR3nt: TGCAGTGCTAGAGTTAAGAGTATCGGACTAGCGGGCGAAGGGCAAGAGACCCAGTACTTC
abundance: NA
v_gene: TRBV20-1
j_gene: TRBJ2-5
d_gene: TRBD2

CDR3aa: CSASPGGLSNQPQHF
CDR3nt: TGCAGTGCTAGCCCCGGGGGTCTCAGCAATCAGCCCCAGCATTTT
abundance: NA
v_gene: TRBV20-1
j_gene: TRBJ1-5
d_gene: NA

CDR3aa: CSARFVSKDTQYF
CDR3nt: TGCAGTGCTAGGTTTGTCTCGAAAGATACGCAGTATTTT
abundance: many
v_gene: TRBV20-1
j_gene: TRBJ2-3
d_gene: NA